The 31 T cell receptor beta chains below all came from one sample that was sequenced in a study of T cells after posttransplantation cyclophosphamide (TCRdb year 2016). The sample's treatment or condition, from its label and the paper: high-dose cyclophosphamide on days +3 and +4 as single-agent GVHD prophylaxis. Busulfan and fludarabine conditioning, a related or unrelated marrow graft, and cyclophosphamide on days +3 and +4 were given to PTCy patients. Library preparation was by the immunoSEQ multiplex PCR assay. TCRdb took over this immuneACCESS table, retaining in-frame rearrangements with V and J assigned. Such tables are incomplete; in checked studies, under half of the missing clones stem from an unresolved V gene, and the remainder is unexplained. Here the sample lists approximately 11,000 clones, none seen once only. Around 14% of the sample lies in the top ten. The sample in question was PBMCs, obtained after allogeneic stem cell transplant with posttransplant cyclophosphamide. The source of these receptors is a female patient aged 40 to 55 who received an allogeneic stem cell transplant from a related donor, was CMV-positive, and had no GVHD. Once a transplant has taken place, some T cells may be donor derived.

At least ten counts were recorded for this clone. The chain recombines TRBV30 with TRBJ2-7; TRBD2 agrees at 9 bases. Germline V gene data show CDR1 as GTSNPN and CDR2 as SVGIG (reference sequence). V gave up 4 bases and J gave up 5 bases; unmatched junction bases: 12. The CDR3 runs to 15 residues. The CDR3 sequence: CAWKLEVSGSHEQYF. The CDR3, as DNA: TGTGCCTGGAAATTGGAGGTTAGCGGGAGTCACGAGCAGTACTTC.

The table lists this clone with many counts. V and J are TRBV7-9 and TRBJ2-5, with D possibly TRBD2 on 5 matching bases. CDR1 and CDR2 from the germline V gene are SEHNR and FQNEAQ (reference sequence). The ends were cut back, 0 bases at V and 0 bases at J, with 5 bases in the middle. This CDR3 is 14 amino acids long. The CDR3 here is CASSLAGDQETQYF. Here the CDR3 DNA reads TGTGCCAGCAGCTTAGCGGGAGACCAAGAGACCCAGTACTTC. Full variable domain (rest looked up from reference TRBV7-9 and TRBJ2-5): DTGVSQNPRHKITKRGQNVTFRCDPISEHNRLYWYRQTLGQGPEFLTYFQNEAQLEKSRLLSDRFSAERPKGSFSTLEIQRTEQGDSAMYLCASSLAGDQETQYFGPGTRLLVL.

This clone was counted at least ten times. This chain joins TRBV5-1 and TRBJ2-7; weak D call: TRBD2 (6 bases). Germline V gene lookup returns CDR1 SGHRS and CDR2 YFSETQ. Trimming took off 5 bases at V and 7 bases at J, with 13 bases between the two ends. This CDR3 comprises 12 residues. This CDR3 reads CASREAAGEQYF. The CDR3 DNA follows: TGCGCCAGCAGAGAGGCCGCGGGAGAGCAGTACTTC.

This clone was seen many times. The rearrangement joins TRBV5-1 to TRBJ2-7; 7 bases line up with TRBD1. The CDR3 runs 15 residues. Looked up from germline, CDR1 is SGHRS and CDR2 is YFSETQ. V trimming: 4 bases; J trimming: 2 bases; junction bases outside the gene matches: 9. The CDR3 nucleotides read TGCGCCAGCAGCAGGCAGGGGGTACGCGCCTACGAGCAGTACTTC. Translating gives CASSRQGVRAYEQYF.

Concerning this clone itself: This could be a read error, since a much larger clone is one nucleotide away. The CDR3, as DNA: TGTGCCAGCAGACTTAGCGGGGGAAGCACAGATCCGCAGTATTTT. Translation gives CASRLSGGSTDPQYF. The chain is built from TRBV6-4 and TRBJ2-3; 9 positions agree with TRBD2. The CDR3 loop spans 15 amino acids. Per the germline V gene, CDR1 is MRHNA and CDR2 is SNTAGT.

This clone was seen at least ten times. This sequence joins TRBV11-2 and TRBJ1-1, with 8 bases that match TRBD1. This CDR3 spans 12 amino acids. The V segment lost 3 bases and the J segment 11 bases; nucleotides outside the gene matches: 5. Germline CDR1 and CDR2: SGHAT and FQNNGV. The CDR3 DNA sequence: TGTGCCAGCAGCTTTGGGACAGGATCGGCTTTCTTT. Translation: CASSFGTGSAFF.

This clone was picked up many times. The chain combines TRBV10-3 with TRBJ2-1; possibly TRBD2 for D (6 bases). CDR3 length: 16 residues. Deletions cut 4 bases from V and 6 bases from J, with 19 bases between. CDR1 is ENHRY, CDR2 SYGVKD, per germline. CDR3 sequence (DNA): TGTGCCATCAGTGCTCCCTTGGGCATTAGCGGCAATGAGCAGTTCTTC. This codes for CAISAPLGISGNEQFF.

Only a few counts were recorded for this clone. The chain employs TRBV7-9 and TRBJ1-6; 7 bases are shared with TRBD1. CDR1 and CDR2 from the germline V gene are SEHNR and FQNEAQ (reference sequence). The CDR3 is 15 residues long. With V trimmed by 5 bases and J by 6 bases, 7 bases remained unmatched. The CDR3 DNA is TGTGCCAGCAGCGCCAGGGGGACGCCTAATTCACCCCTCCACTTT. It is translated as CASSARGTPNSPLHF.

This clone appeared many times. V gene TRBV19 combines with J gene TRBJ1-1; D may be TRBD1 (5 bases). Germline values: CDR1 LNHDA, CDR2 SQIVND (reference sequence). The length of the CDR3 is 15 residues. The V end was cut by 5 bases, the J end by 0 bases, with 13 bases between. CDR3 amino acids: CASSGSRVLNTEAFF. Here the CDR3 DNA reads TGTGCCAGTAGTGGATCCAGGGTCTTGAACACTGAAGCTTTCTTT.

Many counts were recorded for this clone. The CDR3 protein is CASNLAGGSYTEAFF. The CDR3 DNA reads as TGTGCCAGCAACCTCGCCGGGGGGTCTTACACTGAAGCTTTCTTT. The chain joins TRBV6-5 to TRBJ1-1; D possibly corresponds to TRBD1 (5 bases). V shed 7 bases and J shed 3 bases, with 18 bases lying between them. CDR1 is MNHEY and CDR2 is SVGAGI in the germline V gene. This CDR3 region has 15 residues.

This clone came up many times. The V gene is TRBV25-1, the J gene TRBJ1-6; possible D gene TRBD1, 6 bases. Germline V gene data show CDR1 as MGHDK and CDR2 as SYGVNS. This CDR3 region has 13 residues. V lost 6 bases, J lost 9 bases, and 12 bases lay in between. CDR3 residues: CASRQGPFSPLHF. CDR3 DNA sequence: TGTGCCAGCAGACAGGGTCCATTTTCACCCCTCCACTTT.

There are many counts of this clone. The CDR3 nucleotides read TGTGCCAGCAGTTCCCCCCCAGCAACTAATGAAAAACTGTTTTTT. Translated: CASSSPPATNEKLFF. The chain combines TRBV28 with TRBJ1-4; no clear D gene. Germline V gene lookup returns CDR1 MDHEN and CDR2 SYDVKM. The CDR3 covers 15 residues. Trimming removed 4 bases at V and 0 bases at J, with 9 bases between.

Many counts were recorded for this clone. The chain has TRBV5-1 and TRBJ1-4, with TRBD1 matching 9 bases. Germline assignment: CDR1 SGHRS and CDR2 YFSETQ. The length of the CDR3 is 14 residues. Trimming took 0 bases from V and 8 from J; bases not matched to a gene: 2. CDR3 DNA: TGCGCCAGCAGCTTGGGACAGGGGGAAGAAAAACTGTTTTTT. This sequence encodes CASSLGQGEEKLFF. The whole variable domain, filled in from reference TRBV5-1 and TRBJ1-4, reads KAGVTQTPRYLIKTRGQQVTLSCSPISGHRSVSWYQQTPGQGLQFLFEYFSETQRNKGNFPGRFSGRQFSNSRSEMNVSTLELGDSALYLCASSLGQGEEKLFFGSGTQLSVL.

In its sample, this clone was seen many times. The chain uses TRBV5-1 and TRBJ1-4; 8 bases line up with TRBD1. Germline V gives CDR1 SGHRS, CDR2 YFSETQ. The CDR3 sequence is 14 residues long. Trimming at V came to 0 bases and at J to 6 bases, leaving 1 base not matched to a gene. In DNA form, the CDR3 reads TGCGCCAGCAGCTTGGACAGGGGGGATGAAAAACTGTTTTTT. Residues: CASSLDRGDEKLFF.

This clone was seen repeatedly, ten times or more. The chain recombines TRBV29-1 with TRBJ2-5, with TRBD1 matching 7 bases. Germline CDR1 is SQVTM and CDR2 is ANQGSEA. This CDR3 region has 14 residues. J gave up 2 bases and V 0 bases, and 3 bases lay outside the gene matches. Here the CDR3 DNA reads TGCAGCGTTGAAGATTGGGGACAGCAAGAGACCCAGTACTTC. This gives the protein CSVEDWGQQETQYF.

This clone has ten or more counts. The rearrangement links TRBV7-9 to TRBJ2-7; 7 bases fit TRBD1. The CDR3 is made up of 14 amino acids. The germline V gene has CDR1 SEHNR and CDR2 FQNEAQ (reference sequence). The V and J ends lost 5 bases and 5 bases, in that order; junction bases with no gene match: 9. The CDR3 here is CASSLRQGPNEQYF. CDR3 bases: TGTGCCAGCAGCCTTCGACAGGGTCCCAACGAGCAGTACTTC.

This clone was recorded many times. The chain combines TRBV18 with TRBJ2-3; tentatively, D is TRBD1 (6 bases). Germline CDR1 and CDR2: KGHSH and LQKENI. Trimming took 2 bases from V and 2 from J, leaving 11 bases between them. The CDR3 spans 15 residues. The CDR3 DNA follows: TGTGCCAGCTCACCATTCCAGGGGTCCACAGATACGCAGTATTTT. It specifies CASSPFQGSTDTQYF.

This clone has at least ten counts. The J gene is TRBJ2-7, the V gene TRBV5-6, with 7 bases fitting TRBD1. Looked up from germline, CDR1 is SGHDT and CDR2 is YYEEEE. Losses at the gene ends were 1 base for V and 2 bases for J; bases not matched to a gene: 0. The CDR3 loop spans 13 amino acids. The CDR3 reads CASSLQGAYEQYF. In DNA form, the CDR3 reads TGTGCCAGCAGCTTGCAGGGGGCCTACGAGCAGTACTTC. The whole variable domain, remainder taken from reference TRBV5-6 and TRBJ2-7, is DAGVTQSPTHLIKTRGQQVTLRCSPKSGHDTVSWYQQALGQGPQFIFQYYEEEERQRGNFPDRFSGHQFPNYSSELNVNALLLGDSALYLCASSLQGAYEQYFGPGTRLTVT.

This clone was detected ten times or more. The chain uses TRBV21-1 and TRBJ1-2. TRBV21-1 is listed as a pseudogene. The CDR3 is 20 residues long. DNA for the CDR3: TGTGCCAGCAGCAAAGCTGACAAAGCGGGGGCCTGTAGTCGGGACTATGGCTACACCTTC. Encoded protein: CASSKADKAGACSRDYGYTF.

This clone was found many times. J is TRBJ2-1 and V is TRBV18; 12 nucleotides match TRBD2. Germline values: CDR1 KGHSH, CDR2 LQKENI. Trimming took 2 bases from V and 5 from J; bases not matched to a gene: 4. This CDR3 contains 16 residues. The CDR3 region has the DNA TGTGCCAGCTCACCAGCTAGCGGGGGGGGCGACAATGAGCAGTTCTTC. Encoded protein: CASSPASGGGDNEQFF.

This clone was recorded many times. The chain carries TRBV7-8 and TRBJ1-1, with D possibly being TRBD1 (5 bases). Germline V CDR1 and CDR2: SGHVS, FQNEAQ. V gave up 1 base and J gave up 8 bases, with 11 bases separating them. The CDR3 contains 13 residues. The CDR3 DNA sequence: TGTGCCAGCAGCTTAGGGCGGGGGAAGGAAGCTTTCTTT. This codes for CASSLGRGKEAFF.

This clone was detected many times. CDR3 sequence reads: CATRKPRTGEQFF. The CDR3, as DNA: TGCGCCACCAGAAAACCGAGGACAGGAGAGCAGTTCTTC. The chain recombines TRBV10-2 with TRBJ2-1, with TRBD1 matching 7 bases. The junction had 13 bases not matched to a gene; V was cut back by 10 bases and J by 10 bases. CDR1 and CDR2 (germline): WSHSY, SAAADI. This CDR3 contains 13 residues.

This clone appeared many times. The rearrangement links TRBV29-1 to TRBJ1-2; possible D gene TRBD1, 6 bases. Germline CDR1 reads SQVTM; CDR2 reads ANQGSEA. V was shortened by 6 bases and J by 4 bases, with 18 bases between the two germline ends. The CDR3 is 14 amino acids. CDR3: CSVDGLGQFYGYTF. CDR3 DNA sequence: TGCAGCGTGGACGGCCTCGGACAGTTCTATGGCTACACCTTC.

In its sample, this clone ranks as medium-sized. In DNA, the CDR3 is TGTGCCAGCAGCCCGGGGACAGGGGCGGCTCAGTACTTC. Translating gives CASSPGTGAAQYF. The rearrangement uses TRBV7-9 and TRBJ2-4, with 10 nucleotides matching TRBD1. The CDR3 sequence is 13 residues long. Germline CDR1 SEHNR, CDR2 FQNEAQ (reference sequence). Trimming at V came to 5 bases and at J to 12 bases, leaving 7 bases not matched to a gene.

This clone was found many times. This chain links TRBV19 with TRBJ2-1; 7 bases line up with TRBD2. Germline loops: CDR1 LNHDA, CDR2 SQIVND (reference sequence). V shed 8 bases and J 2 bases; nucleotides not matched to a gene: 12. The CDR3 extends over 16 amino acids. CDR3 coding DNA: TGTGCCAGTTCTCCCCCCGGCGGGGGACCCTACAATGAGCAGTTCTTC. This sequence encodes CASSPPGGGPYNEQFF.

This clone was recorded at least ten times. The chain employs TRBV2 and TRBJ2-1; 12 bases match TRBD2. This CDR3 comprises 15 residues. The germline V gene has CDR1 SNHLY and CDR2 FYNNEI. The ends lost 6 bases at V and 3 bases at J; junction bases unmatched: 3. As DNA, the CDR3 is TGTGCCAGCAGAAGGACTAGCGGGATCTACAATGAGCAGTTCTTC. Amino acid sequence: CASRRTSGIYNEQFF.

This clone appeared many times. J is TRBJ2-7 and V is TRBV5-1, with D possibly matching TRBD2 (6 bases). V lost 2 bases and J 2 bases, leaving 11 bases between the germline ends. The CDR3 length is 14 residues. The germline CDR1 and CDR2 sequences are SGHRS and YFSETQ. As DNA, the CDR3 is TGCGCCAGCAGCTTCGGGGCGGGAACCTACGAGCAGTACTTC. This translates into CASSFGAGTYEQYF.

This clone occurred many times. The rearrangement uses TRBV15 and TRBJ2-7, with D possibly matching TRBD1 (5 bases). Looked up from germline, CDR1 is LNHNV and CDR2 is YYDKDF (reference sequence). Deletions cut 3 bases from V and 0 bases from J, with 18 bases between. The CDR3 sequence is 17 residues long. The CDR3 DNA is TGTGCCACCAGCAGCGGCCAGGGAAAAATTAGCTCCTACGAGCAGTACTTC. It encodes CATSSGQGKISSYEQYF. The complete variable domain, with remaining parts taken from reference TRBV15 and TRBJ2-7, reads DAMVIQNPRYQVTQFGKPVTLSCSQTLNHNVMYWYQQKSSQAPKLLFHYYDKDFNNEADTPDNFQSRRPNTSFCFLDIRSPGLGDTAMYLCATSSGQGKISSYEQYFGPGTRLTVT.

This clone appeared a few times. V and J are TRBV7-3 and TRBJ1-6; 8 bases agree with TRBD1. V trimming: 6 bases; J trimming: 7 bases; junction bases outside the gene matches: 11. CDR3 length equals 16 residues. The germline V gene has CDR1 SGHTA and CDR2 FQGTGA. The CDR3 nucleotides read TGTGCCAGCAGTCCTACAGGGGGAAGGGGGAATTCACCCCTCCACTTT. As protein: CASSPTGGRGNSPLHF.

This clone showed up many times. The V gene is TRBV4-1, the J gene TRBJ2-5, with 9 bases matching TRBD1. The CDR3 has 14 residues. Germline V gene lookup returns CDR1 MGHRA and CDR2 YSYEKL. The trim removed 4 bases at V and 5 bases at J, leaving 5 bases unmatched. The CDR3 region is CASSRRTGVETQYF. CDR3 DNA sequence: TGCGCCAGCAGCCGAAGGACAGGGGTGGAGACCCAGTACTTC.

This clone has ten or more counts. The genes are TRBV10-1 and TRBJ2-7, with TRBD1 identical over 8 bases. Germline V gene data show CDR1 as WNHNN and CDR2 as SYGVQD (reference sequence). After removal of 3 bases from V and 3 bases from J, the junction contained 4 bases not matched to a gene. The CDR3 length is 14 residues. The DNA of the CDR3 is TGCGCCAGCAGTGATTCTGACAGGGGCTACGAGCAGTACTTC. It yields the protein CASSDSDRGYEQYF.